A selection of T cell receptor beta chains follows, all from one sample in a study of human T cells and chemical hapten exposure. TCRdb re-called the RACE reads through MiXCR, storing one row per CDR3 protein. Of around 300,000 distinct CDR3 sequences listed, roughly 6.9% are singletons. This material consisted of whole blood, taken in connection with sensitization to the hapten diphenylcyclopropenone (DPC). The source of these receptors is a woman between 18 and 29 years old with alopecia areata. Some clones in this sample may be carry-over from other donors' samples. Each CDR3 is given with its conserved first and last residue. A D gene is named only where the DNA matches it firmly. Size is stated for part of the rows, as once, few or many counts, or as a class when the clone is expanded.

>-|TRBV7-3|TRBJ2-3|-
TGTGCCAGCAGCCTTCCAGGGTCAGATACGCAGTATTTT
CASSLPGSDTQYF
>-|TRBV12-3/TRBV12-4|TRBJ1-1|-
TGTGCCAGCAGTTTCGGGGAAAGGAACACTGAAGCTTTCTTT
CASSFGERNTEAFF
>-|TRBV2|TRBJ1-1|TRBD1
TGTGCCAGCATGGGACTCAGGGGGCGCTTTGAAGCTTTCTTT
CASMGLRGRFEAFF
>-|TRBV28|TRBJ1-5|-
TGTGCCAGCAGCCAATACAATCAGCCCCAGCATTTT
CASSQYNQPQHF
>-|TRBV7-2|TRBJ2-5|TRBD2
TGTGCCAGCAGCTTATCCCGGCTAGCGGGGCTTCAAGAGACCCAGTACTTC
CASSLSRLAGLQETQYF
>-|TRBV6-2/TRBV6-3|TRBJ1-1|-
TGTGCCACCCAGAGGGGCAGGGAAGGGGCTGAAGCTTTCTTT
CATQRGREGAEAFF
>few|TRBV28|TRBJ1-1|TRBD1
TGTGCCAGCAGTTCGCCGGGACAGGGGGCGGTTGAAGCTTTCTTT
CASSSPGQGAVEAFF
>-|TRBV2|TRBJ1-5|-
TGTGCCAGCATGAGGGCCAATAGCAATCAGCCCCAGCATTTT
CASMRANSNQPQHF
>few|TRBV3-1|TRBJ2-2|-
TGTGCCAGCAGCCCTGACAGAATCGCGAACACCGGGGAGCTGTTTTTT
CASSPDRIANTGELFF
>many|TRBV6-1|TRBJ2-3|TRBD2
TGTGCCAGCAGCCCCCTCCTCGGGCGGGGGGGCCCCGGCACAGATACGCAGTATTTT
CASSPLLGRGGPGTDTQYF
>many|TRBV12-3/TRBV12-4|TRBJ2-5|TRBD1
TGTGCCAGCAGTTTGTTTTCGCGTGCAGGGGGCATGGCAGAGACCCAGCACTTC
CASSLFSRAGGMAETQHF
>-|TRBV12-3/TRBV12-4|TRBJ1-6|-
TGTGCCAGCAGTTTAAGCTTAGCAGGAGCACCCCTCCACTTT
CASSLSLAGAPLHF
>-|TRBV9|TRBJ2-7|-
TGTGCCAGCAGCTTCGGGCCCGACAAGACGTCCTACGAGCAGTACTTC
CASSFGPDKTSYEQYF
>-|TRBV9|TRBJ2-2|-
TGTGCCAGCAGCGCCAAGGGACAAATCCCCGGGGAGCTGTTTTTT
CASSAKGQIPGELFF
>few|TRBV7-9|TRBJ2-7|TRBD1
TGTGCCAGCAGCCAAAGTTCCGGGACAGGGAGGCAGCAGTACTTC
CASSQSSGTGRQQYF
>many|TRBV6-1|TRBJ2-7|TRBD1
TGTGCCAGCAGCGCACAGGGGGCGTACGAGCAGTACTTC
CASSAQGAYEQYF
>few|TRBV18|TRBJ1-1|-
TGTGCCAGCTCACCACCTAGACAGAGTTTGAACACTGAAGCTTTCTTT
CASSPPRQSLNTEAFF
>few|TRBV2|TRBJ1-1|-
TGTGCCAGCAGTGAGGGATTAGACACTGAAGCTTTCTTT
CASSEGLDTEAFF
>many|TRBV5-1|TRBJ2-3|-
TGCGCCAGCAAGAGCACAGATACGCAGTATTTT
CASKSTDTQYF
>few|TRBV7-9|TRBJ2-6|-
TGTGCCAGCAGCAAGCGAAACCGACAGTACTCTGGGGCCAACGTCCTGACTTTC
CASSKRNRQYSGANVLTF
>few|TRBV7-2|TRBJ1-6|-
TGTGCCAGCAGCCCCCGTCCCCCCCGAGTACAGGGAAAGGGTTCACCCCTCCACTTT
CASSPRPPRVQGKGSPLHF
>-|TRBV7-9|TRBJ2-5|TRBD1
TGTGCCAGCAGCTCTGGGACAGGGATAGGGGGTTCCCAAGAGACCCAGTACTTC
CASSSGTGIGGSQETQYF
>-|TRBV7-8|TRBJ2-7|TRBD1
TGTGCCAGCAGCGTGGACCGGGACAGGGGACGGATTAAGCAGTACTTC
CASSVDRDRGRIKQYF
>-|TRBV5-4|TRBJ2-3|TRBD2
TGTGCCAGCAGCCCTAGCGGGAAGCGAGATACGCAGTATTTT
CASSPSGKRDTQYF
>many|TRBV4-3|TRBJ2-3|-
TGCGCCAGCAGCCAAGAAATCCCCAACAGGGGGGACTACGGCACAGATACGCAGTATTTT
CASSQEIPNRGDYGTDTQYF
>-|TRBV6-5|TRBJ1-6|-
TGTGCCAGCAGTTACGGGGGCTATAATTCACCCCTCCACTTT
CASSYGGYNSPLHF
>many|TRBV4-3|TRBJ2-5|-
TGCGCCAGCAGCCAAGATGGGGCGGTTTTGGCGCGCCAGTACTTC
CASSQDGAVLARQYF
>few|TRBV7-9|TRBJ2-7|TRBD2
TGTGCCATCGGACTAGCGGGGACCTACGAGCAGTACTTC
CAIGLAGTYEQYF
>-|TRBV7-2|TRBJ2-7|-
TGTGCCAGCAGCTCCCCCGGGGGTCTTGCGTACTTC
CASSSPGGLAYF
>many|TRBV7-2|TRBJ2-3|-
TGTGCCAGCACCAGCGTTACAAGCACAGATACGCAGTATTTT
CASTSVTSTDTQYF
>-|TRBV7-9|TRBJ1-6|-
TGTGCCAGCTCCCTTCCTCTCGGGCCCCTCCACTTT
CASSLPLGPLHF
>few|TRBV28|TRBJ1-2|-
TGTGCCAGCAGTCCGCCTCCAGGGATACAATCCAACTATGGCTACACCTTC
CASSPPPGIQSNYGYTF
>few|TRBV7-3|TRBJ2-7|-
TGTGCCAGCAGCTCTCACGGCGGGACAAGTTCCTACGAGCAGTACTTC
CASSSHGGTSSYEQYF
>many|TRBV7-2|TRBJ2-2|-
TGTGCCAGCAGCAGCATAGGGGGATCGCGCACCGGGGAGCTGTTTTTT
CASSSIGGSRTGELFF